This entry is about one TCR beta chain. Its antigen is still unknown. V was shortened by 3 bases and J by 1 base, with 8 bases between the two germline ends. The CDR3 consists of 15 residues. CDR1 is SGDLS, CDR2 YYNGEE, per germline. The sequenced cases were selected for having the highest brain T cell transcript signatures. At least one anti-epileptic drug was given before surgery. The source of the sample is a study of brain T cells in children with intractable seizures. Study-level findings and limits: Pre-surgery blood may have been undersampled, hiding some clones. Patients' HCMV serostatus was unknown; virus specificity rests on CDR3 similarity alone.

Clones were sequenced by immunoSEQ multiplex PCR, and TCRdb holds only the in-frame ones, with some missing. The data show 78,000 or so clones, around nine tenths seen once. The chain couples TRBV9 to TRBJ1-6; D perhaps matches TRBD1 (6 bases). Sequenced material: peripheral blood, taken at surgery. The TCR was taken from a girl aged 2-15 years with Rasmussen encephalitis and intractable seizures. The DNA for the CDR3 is TGTGCCAGCAGCGCCGGACAGTCCTATAATTCACCCCTCCACTTT. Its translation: CASSAGQSYNSPLHF.